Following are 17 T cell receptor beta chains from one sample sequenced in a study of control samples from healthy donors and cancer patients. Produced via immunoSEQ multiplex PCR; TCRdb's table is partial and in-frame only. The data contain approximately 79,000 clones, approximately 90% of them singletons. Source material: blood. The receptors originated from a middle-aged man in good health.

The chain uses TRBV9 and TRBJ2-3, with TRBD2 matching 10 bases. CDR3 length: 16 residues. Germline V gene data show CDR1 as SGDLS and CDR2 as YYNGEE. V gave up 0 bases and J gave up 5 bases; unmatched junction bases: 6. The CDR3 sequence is CASSVDGAGGQDTQYF. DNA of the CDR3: TGTGCCAGCAGCGTAGATGGAGCGGGGGGGCAAGATACGCAGTATTTT.

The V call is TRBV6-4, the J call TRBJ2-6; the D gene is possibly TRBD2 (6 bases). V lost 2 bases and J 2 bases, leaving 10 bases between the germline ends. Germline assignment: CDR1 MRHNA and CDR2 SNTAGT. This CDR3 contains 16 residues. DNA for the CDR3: TGTGCCAGCAGTGACAACCCGGGGGCTGGGGCCAACGTCCTGACTTTC. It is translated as CASSDNPGAGANVLTF.

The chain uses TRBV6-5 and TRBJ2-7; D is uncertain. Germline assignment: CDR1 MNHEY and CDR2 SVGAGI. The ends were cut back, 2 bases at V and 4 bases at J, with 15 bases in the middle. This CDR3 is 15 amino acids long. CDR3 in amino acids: CASSYKDGNSYEQYF. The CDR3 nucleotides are TGTGCCAGCAGTTACAAGGACGGAAACTCTTACGAGCAGTACTTC.

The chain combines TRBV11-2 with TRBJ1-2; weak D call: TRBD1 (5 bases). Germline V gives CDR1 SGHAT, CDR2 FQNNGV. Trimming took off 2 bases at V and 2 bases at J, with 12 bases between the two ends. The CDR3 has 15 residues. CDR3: CASSLTPKGNYGYTF. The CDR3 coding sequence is TGTGCCAGCAGCTTAACCCCTAAGGGGAACTATGGCTACACCTTC.

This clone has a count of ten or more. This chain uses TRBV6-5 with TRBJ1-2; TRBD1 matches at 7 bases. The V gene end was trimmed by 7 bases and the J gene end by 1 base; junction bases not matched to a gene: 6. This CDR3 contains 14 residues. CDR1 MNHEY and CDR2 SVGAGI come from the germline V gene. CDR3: CASNAGQNNYGYTF. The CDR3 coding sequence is TGTGCCAGCAACGCGGGACAGAATAACTATGGCTACACCTTC.

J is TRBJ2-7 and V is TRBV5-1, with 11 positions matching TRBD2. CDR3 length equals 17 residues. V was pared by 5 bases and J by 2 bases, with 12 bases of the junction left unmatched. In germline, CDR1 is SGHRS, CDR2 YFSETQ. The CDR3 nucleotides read TGCGCCAGCAGTCACTCGACTAGCGGGATTCCGGCCTACGAGCAGTACTTC. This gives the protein CASSHSTSGIPAYEQYF.

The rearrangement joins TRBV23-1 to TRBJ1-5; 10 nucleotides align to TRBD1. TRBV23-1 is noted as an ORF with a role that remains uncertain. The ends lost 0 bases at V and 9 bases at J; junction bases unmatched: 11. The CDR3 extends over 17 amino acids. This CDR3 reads CASSQSAPDRGLGPQHF. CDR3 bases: TGCGCCAGCAGTCAATCTGCCCCCGACAGGGGGCTAGGGCCCCAGCATTTT.

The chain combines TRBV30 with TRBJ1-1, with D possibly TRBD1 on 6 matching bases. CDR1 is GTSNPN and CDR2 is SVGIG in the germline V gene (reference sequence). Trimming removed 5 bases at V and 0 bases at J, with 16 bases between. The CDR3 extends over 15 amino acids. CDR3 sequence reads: CAWGGRSAMNTEAFF. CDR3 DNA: TGTGCCTGGGGGGGCAGGAGCGCTATGAACACTGAAGCTTTCTTT.

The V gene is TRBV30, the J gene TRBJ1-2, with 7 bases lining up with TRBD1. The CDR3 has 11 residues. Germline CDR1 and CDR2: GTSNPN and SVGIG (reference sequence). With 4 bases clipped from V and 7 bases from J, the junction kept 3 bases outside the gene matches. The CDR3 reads CAWISGGGYTF. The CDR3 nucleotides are TGTGCCTGGATCTCAGGGGGTGGCTACACCTTC.

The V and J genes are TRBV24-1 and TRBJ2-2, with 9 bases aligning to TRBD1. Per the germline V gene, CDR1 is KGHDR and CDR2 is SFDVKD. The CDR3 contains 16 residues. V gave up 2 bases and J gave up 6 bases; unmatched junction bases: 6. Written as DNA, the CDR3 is TGTGCCACCAGTGATTCGGACAGGGGTTATTCCGGGGAGCTGTTTTTT. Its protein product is CATSDSDRGYSGELFF.

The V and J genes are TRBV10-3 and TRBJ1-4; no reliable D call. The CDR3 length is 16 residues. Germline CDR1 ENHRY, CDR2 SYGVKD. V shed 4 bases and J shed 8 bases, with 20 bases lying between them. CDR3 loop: CAISAAGPPNFEKLFF. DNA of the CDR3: TGTGCCATCAGTGCCGCCGGGCCGCCGAATTTCGAAAAACTGTTTTTT.

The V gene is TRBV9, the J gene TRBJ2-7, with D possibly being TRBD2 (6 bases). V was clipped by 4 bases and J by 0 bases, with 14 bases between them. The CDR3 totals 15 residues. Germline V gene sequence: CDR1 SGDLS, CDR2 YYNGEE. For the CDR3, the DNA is TGTGCCAGCAGCTCGGGAGTCTTAAGCTCCTACGAGCAGTACTTC. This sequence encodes CASSSGVLSSYEQYF.

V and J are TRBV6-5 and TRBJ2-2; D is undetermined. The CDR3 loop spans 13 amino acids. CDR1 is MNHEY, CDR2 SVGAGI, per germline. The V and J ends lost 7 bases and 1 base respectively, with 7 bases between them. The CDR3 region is CASKGLNTGELFF. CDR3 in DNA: TGTGCCAGCAAGGGTCTGAACACCGGGGAGCTGTTTTTT.

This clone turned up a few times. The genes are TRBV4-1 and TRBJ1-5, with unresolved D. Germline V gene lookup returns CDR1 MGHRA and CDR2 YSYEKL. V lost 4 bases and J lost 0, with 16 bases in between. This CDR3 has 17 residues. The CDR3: CASSPHRGSDSNQPQHF. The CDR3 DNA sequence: TGCGCCAGCAGCCCCCACCGTGGCAGTGATAGCAATCAGCCCCAGCATTTT.

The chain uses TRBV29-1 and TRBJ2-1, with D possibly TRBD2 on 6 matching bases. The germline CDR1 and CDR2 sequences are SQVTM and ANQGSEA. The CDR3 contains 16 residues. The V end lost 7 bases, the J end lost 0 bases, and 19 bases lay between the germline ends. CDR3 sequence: CSGSSSAPNSYNEQFF. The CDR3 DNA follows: TGCAGCGGATCATCTAGCGCGCCGAACTCCTACAATGAGCAGTTCTTC.

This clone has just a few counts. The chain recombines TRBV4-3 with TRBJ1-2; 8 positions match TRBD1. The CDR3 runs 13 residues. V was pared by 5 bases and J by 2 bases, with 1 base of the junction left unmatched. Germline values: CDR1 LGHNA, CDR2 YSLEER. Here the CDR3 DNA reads TGCGCCAGCAGCGGACAGGGAAACTATGGCTACACCTTC. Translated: CASSGQGNYGYTF.

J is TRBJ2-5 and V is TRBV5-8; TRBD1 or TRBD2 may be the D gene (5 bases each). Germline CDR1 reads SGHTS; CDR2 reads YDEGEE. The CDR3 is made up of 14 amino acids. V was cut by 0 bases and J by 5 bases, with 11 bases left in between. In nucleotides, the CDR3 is TGTGCCAGCAGCTTGGAGGGACCTCAGGAGACCCAGTACTTC. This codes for CASSLEGPQETQYF.